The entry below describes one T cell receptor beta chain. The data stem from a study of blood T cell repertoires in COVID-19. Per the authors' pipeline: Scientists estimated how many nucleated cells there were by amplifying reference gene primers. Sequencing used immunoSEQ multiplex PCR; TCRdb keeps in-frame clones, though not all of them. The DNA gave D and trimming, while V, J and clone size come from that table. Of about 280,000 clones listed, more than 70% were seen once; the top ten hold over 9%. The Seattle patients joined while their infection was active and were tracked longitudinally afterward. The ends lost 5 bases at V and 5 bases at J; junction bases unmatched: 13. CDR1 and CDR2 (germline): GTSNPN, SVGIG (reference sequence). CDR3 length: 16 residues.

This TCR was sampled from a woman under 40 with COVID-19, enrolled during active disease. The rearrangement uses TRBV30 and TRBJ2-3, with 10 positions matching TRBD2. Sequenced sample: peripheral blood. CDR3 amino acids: CAWDVYGTSVEDTQYF. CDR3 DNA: TGTGCCTGGGATGTTTACGGGACTAGCGTAGAAGATACGCAGTATTTT.